This T cell receptor (beta chain) was identified in a study of T cells expressing NK-cell markers. Background on the study: Beta-chain profiling covered CD3+CD56+NKG2C+, CD3+CD56+NKG2C- and CD3+CD56-NKG2C+ sorted subsets. Seven sequenced donors out of eight were HCMV-seropositive, one seronegative.

Germline CDR1 is SQVTM and CDR2 is ANQGSEA. The CDR3 length is 12 residues. Reprocessing the 5' RACE reads, TCRdb reports a single entry for every CDR3 protein and omits DNA. Seen in this sample are some 440,000 distinct CDR3 sequences; the ten most common clones hold 1.4% to 1.5%. Points from the study as a whole: NKG2C+ dominant clonotypes from several donors made up roughly 1.0-7.5% of CD8+ T cells. These clonotypes additionally ranked first within the CD3+CD56-NKG2C+ fraction of four donors.

Concerning this clonotype: Its antigen is unknown.

The sequence was collected from a woman in her 50s in good health. This chain uses TRBV29-1 with TRBJ2-3; the TCRdb D gene call, TRBD1, has no DNA to confirm it. The sample comprised blood T cells: a sorted CD56 or NKG2C T cell subset, CD4+ or CD8+ T cells, or bulk PBMC T cells (not recorded which). CDR3 sequence reads: CSASNRGDTQYF.